A selection of T cell receptor beta chains follows, all from one sample in a study of T cell changes during pregnancy in multiple sclerosis. The protocol was immunoSEQ multiplex PCR, while the TCRdb copy is restricted to in-frame clones and leaves out a portion. The sample carries more than 80,000 clones, around 93% recorded once. Material: peripheral blood, obtained after pregnancy. The receptor source for this set is a female donor with multiple sclerosis, enrolled in a pregnancy study. Both conserved end residues are part of each CDR3. A D gene is named only where the DNA matches it firmly. Clone sizes are given selectively: once, few, many, or a class where the clone is expanded.

clone size,D gene,V gene,J gene,CDR3 protein,CDR3 DNA
once,TRBD2,TRBV30,TRBJ2-2,CAWSVLAGGPSGELFF,TGTGCCTGGAGTGTACTAGCGGGAGGGCCTAGCGGGGAGCTGTTTTTT
NA,TRBD2,TRBV28,TRBJ2-4,CASSLRGGRGNIQYF,TGTGCCAGCAGTTTACGTGGCGGGAGGGGTAACATTCAGTACTTC
NA,TRBD1,TRBV6-5,TRBJ1-2,CASSFTGVYGYTF,TGTGCCAGCAGTTTCACAGGGGTTTATGGCTACACCTTC
NA,NA,TRBV27,TRBJ1-1,CASSFSHGTEAFF,TGTGCCAGCAGTTTTTCCCACGGCACTGAAGCTTTCTTT
NA,NA,TRBV5-8,TRBJ2-7,CASAAWTPYEQYF,TGTGCCAGCGCAGCTTGGACTCCCTACGAGCAGTACTTC
NA,NA,TRBV19,TRBJ1-5,CAIGGNQPQHF,TGTGCCATCGGGGGGAATCAGCCCCAGCATTTT
NA,NA,TRBV10-3,TRBJ2-7,CAISELPSYEQYF,TGTGCCATCAGTGAACTCCCTTCTTACGAGCAGTACTTC
NA,TRBD2,TRBV5-4,TRBJ2-2,CASSPGGSNTGELFF,TGTGCCAGCAGCCCGGGGGGGAGCAACACCGGGGAGCTGTTTTTT
NA,NA,TRBV25-1,TRBJ2-6,CASSVSGGANVLTF,TGTGCCAGCAGTGTGTCGGGAGGGGCCAACGTCCTGACTTTC
NA,NA,TRBV29-1,TRBJ1-2,CSVLDSRANYGYTF,TGCAGCGTACTGGACAGTCGAGCTAACTATGGCTACACCTTC
NA,NA,TRBV5-1,TRBJ2-1,CASSSPSYNEQFF,TGCGCCAGCAGCTCTCCCTCCTACAATGAGCAGTTCTTC
NA,TRBD1,TRBV7-9,TRBJ2-7,CASSLVSGTGAYEQYF,TGTGCCAGCAGCTTAGTTTCAGGGACAGGGGCCTACGAGCAGTACTTC
NA,TRBD1,TRBV19,TRBJ1-3,CASSDQGTGRSGNTIYF,TGTGCCAGTAGTGACCAAGGGACAGGACGCTCTGGAAACACCATATATTTT
NA,TRBD1,TRBV27,TRBJ1-2,CASSLSPGGGYTF,TGTGCCAGCAGTTTATCGCCAGGGGGAGGCTACACCTTC
once,NA,TRBV5-1,TRBJ2-5,CASSLFGVGETQYF,TGCGCCAGCAGCTTGTTCGGGGTGGGGGAGACCCAGTACTTC
NA,TRBD2,TRBV7-2,TRBJ2-1,CASSLGLAFDNEQFF,TGTGCCAGCAGCCTTGGACTAGCGTTCGACAATGAGCAGTTCTTC
NA,NA,TRBV6-5,TRBJ2-7,CASKRRDSYEQYF,TGTGCCAGCAAACGGAGGGACTCCTACGAGCAGTACTTC
NA,TRBD1,TRBV5-4,TRBJ1-2,CASSLLGQGHGYTF,TGTGCCAGCAGCCTACTAGGACAGGGACATGGCTACACCTTC
NA,NA,TRBV19,TRBJ1-1,CASSGQNTEAFF,TGTGCCAGTAGTGGACAGAACACTGAAGCTTTCTTT
NA,TRBD1,TRBV10-3,TRBJ2-7,CAISETGGENEQYF,TGTGCCATCAGTGAAACAGGGGGCGAGAACGAGCAGTACTTC
NA,TRBD1,TRBV5-6,TRBJ2-1,CASSGGQGLLMFF,TGTGCCAGCAGCGGGGGACAGGGGCTATTAATGTTCTTC
NA,TRBD1,TRBV30,TRBJ1-3,CASQDRSGNTIYF,TGTGCCTCTCAGGACAGGTCCGGAAACACCATATATTTT
NA,TRBD2,TRBV10-3,TRBJ2-7,CAISEWGLAGGPSSYEQYF,TGTGCCATCAGTGAGTGGGGACTAGCGGGAGGGCCGAGCTCCTACGAGCAGTACTTC
few,NA,TRBV6-1,TRBJ1-1,CASSDPGRGQTFF,TGTGCCAGCAGTGACCCGGGCAGGGGTCAGACTTTCTTT
NA,NA,TRBV7-3,TRBJ2-1,CASSEEVHNEQFF,TGTGCCAGCAGCGAGGAGGTTCACAATGAGCAGTTCTTC
NA,TRBD1,TRBV10-3,TRBJ1-5,CAIRGQGADQPQHF,TGTGCCATCAGGGGACAGGGGGCGGATCAGCCCCAGCATTTT
NA,TRBD1,TRBV19,TRBJ1-5,CASSIRGGQISNQPQHF,TGTGCCAGTAGTATTAGAGGGGGACAGATTAGCAATCAGCCCCAGCATTTT
NA,NA,TRBV27,TRBJ1-1,CASSLRRDGTEAFF,TGTGCCAGCAGTTTGCGCAGGGATGGCACTGAAGCTTTCTTT
once,TRBD2,TRBV9,TRBJ2-7,CASSPSGISVYEQYF,TGTGCCAGCAGCCCTAGCGGGATTTCGGTCTACGAGCAGTACTTC
NA,TRBD1,TRBV5-1,TRBJ2-1,CASSWTGVRNNEQFF,TGCGCCAGCAGCTGGACAGGGGTCCGGAATAATGAGCAGTTCTTC
NA,TRBD1,TRBV7-9,TRBJ2-7,CASSLAPRDSAYF,TGTGCCAGCAGCTTAGCTCCCCGGGACAGCGCCTACTTC
NA,NA,TRBV13,TRBJ1-2,CASSLGLSVNYGYTF,TGTGCCAGCAGCTTAGGATTGTCAGTTAACTATGGCTACACCTTC
NA,NA,TRBV25-1,TRBJ1-1,CASSPVGVIGSVTEAFF,TGTGCCAGCTCCCCAGTGGGAGTAATAGGGAGTGTCACTGAAGCTTTCTTT
NA,TRBD1,TRBV27,TRBJ1-5,CASSLLAGGLVQPQHF,TGTGCCAGCAGTTTATTGGCAGGGGGGTTGGTTCAGCCCCAGCATTTT
NA,TRBD1,TRBV30,TRBJ2-3,CAWSRQGLDTQYF,TGTGCCTGGAGTAGACAGGGGCTAGATACGCAGTATTTT
NA,TRBD1,TRBV5-4,TRBJ2-5,CASSRDRVVVETQYF,TGTGCCAGCAGCAGGGACAGGGTAGTTGTGGAGACCCAGTACTTC
NA,TRBD2,TRBV9,TRBJ2-1,CASSVDLAGNEQFF,TGTGCCAGCAGCGTGGACTTAGCGGGCAATGAGCAGTTCTTC
NA,NA,TRBV29-1,TRBJ1-1,CSGGRDTEAFF,TGCAGCGGAGGGAGGGACACTGAAGCTTTCTTT
NA,NA,TRBV27,TRBJ1-2,CASSLSAGVYGYTF,TGTGCCAGCAGTTTATCGGCAGGGGTCTATGGCTACACCTTC
NA,TRBD2,TRBV7-6,TRBJ2-1,CASSRLAGARNEQFF,TGTGCCAGCAGCCGACTAGCGGGGGCCAGGAATGAGCAGTTCTTC
NA,NA,TRBV7-9,TRBJ1-2,CASSLGSYGYTF,TGTGCCAGCAGCTTAGGGAGCTATGGCTACACCTTC
NA,NA,TRBV6-5,TRBJ1-5,CASSLRGSNQPQHF,TGTGCCAGCAGTTTGAGGGGGAGCAATCAGCCCCAGCATTTT
NA,NA,TRBV11-3,TRBJ2-5,CASSLQGSETQYF,TGTGCCAGCAGCTTACAGGGGTCAGAGACCCAGTACTTC